The sequence of this T cell receptor (beta chain) was determined in a study of CD8 T cells in Susac syndrome. Random hexamers primed reverse transcription of roughly 0.5 to 1 ug RNA. TCRdb used MiXCR to reprocess the immunoSEQ multiplex PCR reads, holding one entry per CDR3 protein. The sample lists about 120,000 distinct CDR3 sequences, about 93% seen once, with more than 0.13% in the top ten. Sequencing of TCR beta was performed on blood CD8+ T cells and on blood CD4+ T cells. The healthy controls were matched to patients by age and sex. TEMRA cells were enriched by FACS, while CD8+ and CD4+ T cells were obtained through a negative isolation that was performed magnetically. The germline V gene has CDR1 LGHNA and CDR2 YSLEER. This CDR3 has 16 residues. Trimming removed 0 bases at V and 2 bases at J, with 10 bases between.

The sequenced sample consisted of CD4+ T cells from PBMCs. This sequence was found in a human donor in good health. This chain uses TRBV4-3 with TRBJ1-4; no definite D call. CDR3: CASSQDRAETNEKLFF. CDR3 bases: TGCGCCAGCAGCCAAGATAGGGCAGAGACTAATGAAAAACTGTTTTTT.